These 13 T cell receptor beta chains share one sample of origin, sequenced in a study of CD8 T cells in Susac syndrome. With random hexamers, roughly 0.45 to 1 ug RNA was reverse transcribed. TCRdb called the immunoSEQ multiplex PCR reads again in MiXCR, with one record for every CDR3 protein. The sample contains 150,000 or so distinct CDR3 sequences, around 95% of which appear only once. The specimen was CD4+ T cells from PBMCs. The receptors were sampled from a human donor with Susac syndrome.

This clonotype has a handful of counts. V usage is TRBV4-3 and J usage is TRBJ2-1, with D perhaps TRBD2 (6 bases). V was clipped by 3 bases and J by 6 bases, with 9 bases between them. This CDR3 is 13 amino acids long. Germline V gene lookup returns CDR1 LGHNA and CDR2 YSLEER. CDR3 nucleotides: TGCGCCAGCAGCCAGGGACTTTCCAATGAGCAGTTCTTC. It specifies CASSQGLSNEQFF.

V is TRBV4-2 and J is TRBJ2-3; 12 nucleotides match TRBD2. The CDR3 is made up of 19 amino acids. V shed 1 base and J 0 bases; nucleotides not matched to a gene: 8. Germline V lookup: CDR1 LGHNA, CDR2 YNFKEQ. The CDR3: CASSQVVLAGGPSTDTQYF. In DNA form, the CDR3 reads TGTGCCAGCAGCCAAGTTGTACTAGCGGGGGGACCTAGCACAGATACGCAGTATTTT.

The chain employs TRBV30 and TRBJ1-3; no firm D call. CDR3 size: 12 residues. Trimming shortened V by 4 bases and J by 4 bases, and 8 bases separated the two germline ends. Germline V gives CDR1 GTSNPN, CDR2 SVGIG (reference sequence). CDR3 amino acids: CAWTHGGNTIYF. CDR3 nucleotides: TGTGCCTGGACCCACGGGGGAAACACCATATATTTT. Drawing the rest from reference TRBV30 and TRBJ1-3, the complete variable domain is SQTIHQWPATLVQPVGSPLSLECTVEGTSNPNLYWYRQAAGRGLQLLFYSVGIGQISSEVPQNLSASRPQDRQFILSSKKLLLSDSGFYLCAWTHGGNTIYFGEGSWLTVV.

The V and J genes are TRBV4-3 and TRBJ2-5; D is possibly TRBD1 (6 bases). Trimming shortened V by 0 bases and J by 5 bases, and 10 bases separated the two germline ends. This CDR3 has 14 residues. Germline CDR1 and CDR2: LGHNA and YSLEER. DNA of the CDR3: TGCGCCAGCAGCCAAGAGGGGGCCGGGGAGACCCAGTACTTC. This sequence encodes CASSQEGAGETQYF.

The chain joins TRBV29-1 to TRBJ2-3; 8 bases map to TRBD1. V dropped 8 bases and J dropped 0; count of bases not matched to a gene: 7. CDR1 and CDR2 (germline): SQVTM, ANQGSEA. This CDR3 region has 14 residues. The CDR3 DNA reads TGCAGCACGAACCGGGACAGGAGCACAGATACGCAGTATTTT. It yields the protein CSTNRDRSTDTQYF.

The chain joins TRBV27 to TRBJ1-1; maybe TRBD1 (5 bases). Germline V gene data show CDR1 as MNHEY and CDR2 as SMNVEV (reference sequence). The CDR3 has 13 amino acids. V lost 7 bases and J 4 bases, leaving 13 bases between the germline ends. As DNA, the CDR3 is TGTGCCAGCAAACGAGGGGAAGGCACTGAAGCTTTCTTT. Amino acid sequence: CASKRGEGTEAFF.

This chain uses TRBV24-1 with TRBJ2-1, with 8 nucleotides matching TRBD2. Germline V CDR1 and CDR2: KGHDR, SFDVKD. The V and J ends lost 4 bases and 2 bases, in that order; junction bases with no gene match: 3. The CDR3 has 15 residues. The CDR3 bases are TGTGCCACCAGTGACCCTAGCGGGCCCTACAATGAGCAGTTCTTC. Its protein product is CATSDPSGPYNEQFF.

This rearrangement joins TRBV7-9 to TRBJ2-1, with 8 bases lining up with TRBD2. V was pared by 3 bases and J by 7 bases, with 5 bases of the junction left unmatched. Germline V lookup: CDR1 SEHNR, CDR2 FQNEAQ (reference sequence). CDR3 size: 14 residues. As DNA, the CDR3 is TGTGCCAGCAGCTTGGGACTAGGGGAGAATGAGCAGTTCTTC. Protein: CASSLGLGENEQFF.

This clonotype occurred a few times. The chain employs TRBV27 and TRBJ2-6; TRBD1 aligns across 10 bases. The CDR3 spans 16 residues. CDR1 MNHEY and CDR2 SMNVEV come from the germline V gene (reference sequence). The J segment lost 2 bases and the V segment lost 3 bases, leaving 1 base of the junction unmatched. The CDR3 region is CASSLTGGTGANVLTF. The CDR3 bases are TGTGCCAGCAGTTTGACAGGGGGCACTGGGGCCAACGTCCTGACTTTC.

The chain uses TRBV5-1 and TRBJ2-3; tentatively, D is TRBD1 (6 bases). V lost 4 bases to trimming and J lost 0 bases, with 9 bases between them. The CDR3 is 14 amino acids. CDR1 is SGHRS, CDR2 YFSETQ, per germline. CDR3 nucleotide sequence: TGCGCCAGCAGCGCGGACAGTAGCACAGATACGCAGTATTTT. Its translation: CASSADSSTDTQYF.

This chain uses TRBV9 with TRBJ1-2, with 8 bases lining up with TRBD1. V lost 0 bases, J lost 8 bases, and 9 bases stayed unmatched. The CDR3 length is 15 residues. Germline values: CDR1 SGDLS, CDR2 YYNGEE. In nucleotides, the CDR3 is TGTGCCAGCAGCGTAGCTCCCCAGGGGGCGGGGGGCTACACCTTC. The encoded protein is CASSVAPQGAGGYTF.

The rearrangement joins TRBV5-1 to TRBJ2-1, with 7 bases fitting TRBD2. The germline V gene encodes CDR1 SGHRS and CDR2 YFSETQ. The V segment lost 7 bases and the J segment 10 bases; nucleotides outside the gene matches: 17. CDR3 length: 15 amino acids. CDR3 protein: CASEKERGGGGEQFF. Here the CDR3 DNA reads TGCGCCAGCGAAAAGGAGCGGGGAGGCGGTGGGGAGCAGTTCTTC.

The rearrangement joins TRBV28 to TRBJ1-2, with TRBD1 identical over 8 bases. This CDR3 has 14 residues. V shed 4 bases, J shed 4 bases, and the junction held 5 bases outside the gene matches. Germline CDR1 and CDR2: MDHEN and SYDVKM. Here the CDR3 DNA reads TGTGCCAGCAGTTCCGGACAGGGTGCCTATGGCTACACCTTC. It yields the protein CASSSGQGAYGYTF.